The 24 T cell receptor beta chains in this list originate from one sample, sequenced in a study of T cells after yellow fever vaccination. TCRdb re-called the 5' RACE reads with MiXCR, one entry per CDR3 protein. The sample has around 530,000 distinct CDR3 sequences, 17% seen once. The material was PBMCs, obtained around 5 days after the first yellow fever vaccination. All receptors come from a man aged 18 to 30 who received the YFV17D yellow fever vaccine.

This clonotype was detected only a few times. This sequence joins TRBV27 and TRBJ2-5; unclear D gene. The V gene lost 2 bases and the J gene lost 2 bases, with 6 bases spanning the gap. From germline, CDR1 is MNHEY and CDR2 SMNVEV (reference sequence). This CDR3 spans 13 amino acids. This CDR3 is CASSLIQQETQYF. CDR3 coding DNA: TGTGCCAGCAGTTTAATACAGCAAGAGACCCAGTACTTC.

V is TRBV6-2 or TRBV6-3 and J is TRBJ2-7, with TRBD1 matching 7 bases. There are 13 residues in the CDR3. J gave up 5 bases and V 6 bases, and 7 bases lay outside the gene matches. The germline gives CDR1 MNHEY, CDR2 SVGEGT. CDR3 region: CASRSHRGHEQYV. The CDR3, as DNA: TGTGCCAGCAGAAGCCACAGGGGACACGAGCAGTACGTC.

This clonotype was observed a few times. This chain uses TRBV12-3 or TRBV12-4 with TRBJ1-2; the D is unclear. The CDR3 spans 13 residues. Trimming shortened V by 11 bases and J by 2 bases, and 15 bases separated the two germline ends. CDR3 DNA sequence: TGTGCCTCGGTGGTCCCTCCCAACTATGGCTACACCTTC. Protein product: CASVVPPNYGYTF.

The V and J genes are TRBV6-2 or TRBV6-3 and TRBJ1-2; 10 bases are a match to TRBD1. The CDR3 spans 14 residues. V trimming: 7 bases; J trimming: 7 bases; junction bases outside the gene matches: 9. From germline, CDR1 is MNHEY and CDR2 SVGEGT. This CDR3 reads CASITGTGVGGYTF. CDR3 bases: TGTGCCAGCATTACCGGGACAGGGGTCGGTGGCTACACCTTC.

J is TRBJ2-1 and V is TRBV1; the tabulated D call, TRBD1, remains unverified against the DNA. TRBV1 is a pseudogene segment. CDR3 length equals 15 residues. CDR3 sequence reads: CTSSQDQGFYNEQFF. The CDR3 DNA reads TGCACCAGCAGCCAAGATCAGGGGTTCTACAATGAGCAGTTCTTC.

The table lists this clonotype with a few counts. V and J are TRBV4-1 and TRBJ1-6, with D unclear. The CDR3 runs to 18 residues. Trimming removed 3 bases at V and 3 bases at J, with 18 bases between. The germline V gene has CDR1 MGHRA and CDR2 YSYEKL. The CDR3 sequence is CASSQRGPAGFYNSPLHF. DNA for the CDR3: TGCGCCAGCAGCCAGCGAGGGCCCGCCGGCTTCTATAATTCACCCCTCCACTTT.

The chain has TRBV4-1 and TRBJ2-1; the D call may be TRBD1 or TRBD2 (5 bases each). Deletions cut 3 bases from V and 10 bases from J, with 16 bases between. CDR1 is MGHRA and CDR2 is YSYEKL in the germline V gene. The CDR3 has 14 amino acids. CDR3 residues: CASSHVPGPEEQFF. The DNA of the CDR3 is TGCGCCAGCAGCCATGTCCCGGGACCGGAGGAGCAGTTCTTC.

J is TRBJ2-3 and V is TRBV12-3 or TRBV12-4; TRBD1 aligns across 8 bases. The CDR3 spans 14 residues. J lost 2 bases, V lost 6 bases, and 4 bases had no gene match. The CDR3 nucleotides read TGTGCCAGCAGGCGACAGGGGTCCACAGATACGCAGTATTTT. Translating it yields CASRRQGSTDTQYF.

The chain employs TRBV13 and TRBJ1-3; D remains ambiguous. Germline loops: CDR1 PRHDT, CDR2 FYEKMQ (reference sequence). The CDR3 is made up of 15 amino acids. Trimming took 5 bases from V and 0 from J, leaving 11 bases between them. Here the CDR3 DNA reads TGTGCCAGCAGCCCGTACGGGTACTCTGGAAACACCATATATTTT. It specifies CASSPYGYSGNTIYF.

This clonotype has only a few counts. This rearrangement joins TRBV3-1 to TRBJ1-1, with D hard to call. V lost 0 bases and J 1 base, leaving 6 bases between the germline ends. The CDR3 spans 14 residues. In germline, CDR1 is LGHDT, CDR2 YNNKEL (reference sequence). CDR3 DNA sequence: TGTGCCAGCAGCCAAGAATTCGGGAACACTGAAGCTTTCTTT. Residues: CASSQEFGNTEAFF.

This clonotype was picked up many times. The V gene is TRBV3-1, the J gene TRBJ2-3, with unresolved D. Germline V gives CDR1 LGHDT, CDR2 YNNKEL (reference sequence). The CDR3 length is 12 residues. Trimming stripped 1 base from V and 5 bases from J, with 4 bases between. Here the CDR3 DNA reads TGTGCCAGCAGCCAAGGGGGAGATACGCAGTATTTT. Its translation: CASSQGGDTQYF.

The chain employs TRBV9 and TRBJ2-7; D possibly uses TRBD1 or TRBD2 (5 bases each). The CDR3 runs to 14 residues. In germline, CDR1 is SGDLS, CDR2 YYNGEE. The V end lost 4 bases, the J end lost 2 bases, and 13 bases lay between the germline ends. Here the CDR3 reads CASSPSGSPYEQYF. The CDR3 bases are TGTGCCAGCAGCCCATCAGGGAGCCCCTACGAGCAGTACTTC.

Turning to this clonotype: The CDR3 end shows no conserved phenylalanine or tryptophan, and so a read error is likely. The chain has TRBV7-2 and TRBJ1-1; tentatively, D is TRBD1 (6 bases). V lost 6 bases to trimming and J lost 0 bases, with 11 bases between them. The CDR3 loop spans 14 amino acids. Germline-derived CDR1 and CDR2 are SGHTA and FQGNSA. The DNA of the CDR3 is TGTGCCAGCAGTACAGGGCATTTGAACACTGAAGCTTTCTCT. This gives the protein CASSTGHLNTEAFS.

About this clonotype itself: Compared with germline, one end of the junction differs, possibly owing to a read error. The V and J genes are TRBV12-3 or TRBV12-4 and TRBJ2-1; D uncertain. This CDR3 is 11 amino acids long. CDR3 protein: CASSPYNEHFF. CDR3 sequence (DNA): TGTGCCAGCAGCCCGTACAATGAGCATTTCTTC.

This clonotype has only a few counts. V is TRBV5-1 and J is TRBJ1-1, with unresolved D. The CDR3 sequence is 14 residues long. The V end lost 3 bases, the J end lost 4 bases, and 13 bases lay between the germline ends. Germline-derived CDR1 and CDR2 are SGHRS and YFSETQ. In nucleotides, the CDR3 is TGCGCCAGCAGCTCTCCAGCTCCCAGCACTGAAGCTTTCTTT. This sequence encodes CASSSPAPSTEAFF. Drawing the rest from reference TRBV5-1 and TRBJ1-1, the complete variable domain is KAGVTQTPRYLIKTRGQQVTLSCSPISGHRSVSWYQQTPGQGLQFLFEYFSETQRNKGNFPGRFSGRQFSNSRSEMNVSTLELGDSALYLCASSSPAPSTEAFFGQGTRLTVV.

The genes are TRBV2 and TRBJ2-3; possibly TRBD1 or TRBD2 for D (6 bases each). The CDR3 spans 15 residues. V lost 4 bases to trimming and J lost 5 bases, with 16 bases between them. The germline gives CDR1 SNHLY, CDR2 FYNNEI. The CDR3 coding sequence is TGTGCCAGCAGTGCAGGACAGTGGGAGGTAGATACGCAGTATTTT. It translates to CASSAGQWEVDTQYF.

This clonotype was detected ten times or more. The genes are TRBV7-6 and TRBJ2-5; tentatively, D is TRBD2 (7 bases). Germline CDR1 reads SGHVS; CDR2 reads FNYEAQ. V gave up 6 bases and J gave up 4 bases, with 18 bases separating them. This CDR3 is built from 15 residues. The CDR3 region has the DNA TGTGCCAGCAGTCTATCGGGGGGCAGTGGAGAGACCCAGTACTTC. Its translation is CASSLSGGSGETQYF.

V usage is TRBV4-1 and J usage is TRBJ1-4; D not resolved. CDR3 length equals 12 residues. V was cut by 0 bases and J by 10 bases, with 6 bases left in between. Germline V CDR1 and CDR2: MGHRA, YSYEKL. The CDR3 here is CASSQDDRKLFF. CDR3 in DNA: TGCGCCAGCAGCCAAGATGATAGAAAACTGTTTTTT.

This clonotype showed up just a few times. V and J are TRBV19 and TRBJ2-3; D may be TRBD2 (6 bases). The CDR3 spans 15 residues. Germline V gene data show CDR1 as LNHDA and CDR2 as SQIVND (reference sequence). Trimming stripped 0 bases from V and 4 bases from J, with 11 bases between. The CDR3 DNA follows: TGTGCCAGTAGTATAGATGACCGGAGGGCAGATACGCAGTATTTT. This translates into CASSIDDRRADTQYF.

Only a few counts were recorded for this clonotype. V is TRBV5-6 and J is TRBJ1-2; 9 positions agree with TRBD1. After removal of 2 bases from V and 3 bases from J, the junction contained 2 bases not matched to a gene. CDR3 length: 14 amino acids. CDR1 is SGHDT, CDR2 YYEEEE, per germline. The CDR3 nucleotides read TGTGCCAGCAGCTTCGGACAGGGGTACTATGGCTACACCTTC. This translates into CASSFGQGYYGYTF.

The V and J genes are TRBV7-9 and TRBJ1-2; TRBD1 is a possible D gene (6 bases). V was trimmed by 5 bases and J by 4 bases, leaving 14 bases between them. CDR1 is SEHNR, CDR2 FQNEAQ, per germline (reference sequence). This CDR3 contains 14 residues. The CDR3 sequence is CASSLKGDAYGYTF. The CDR3 DNA is TGTGCCAGCAGCCTGAAGGGGGATGCCTATGGCTACACCTTC.

This clonotype was observed a handful of times. This chain joins TRBV27 and TRBJ2-7; 12 nucleotides line up with TRBD1. CDR1 and CDR2 (germline): MNHEY, SMNVEV (reference sequence). J gave up 5 bases and V 6 bases, and 5 bases lay outside the gene matches. The CDR3 has 14 amino acids. The CDR3, as DNA: TGTGCCAGCAGCTTCGGGACAGGGGGCAACGAGCAGTACTTC. Translation: CASSFGTGGNEQYF.

This clonotype showed up just a few times. CDR3 DNA: TGCGCCAGCAGCCTCATCCTAGTTTCACCCCTCCACTTT. Its translation: CASSLILVSPLHF. The chain is built from TRBV4-1 and TRBJ1-6; D unresolved. CDR1 is MGHRA, CDR2 YSYEKL, per germline. Trimming pared 4 bases from V and 9 bases from J, leaving 10 bases between. The CDR3 is 13 residues long.

This clonotype was counted only a few times. The J gene is TRBJ1-2, the V gene TRBV9; 8 bases fit TRBD1. V shed 2 bases, J shed 4 bases, and the junction held 4 bases outside the gene matches. The germline V gene has CDR1 SGDLS and CDR2 YYNGEE. The CDR3 length is 14 residues. Here the CDR3 DNA reads TGTGCCAGCAGCGTGGTCGACAGGGGCTATGGCTACACCTTC. Its translation is CASSVVDRGYGYTF. The full variable domain, in which reference TRBV9 and TRBJ1-2 provide the parts outside the CDR3, is DSGVTQTPKHLITATGQRVTLRCSPRSGDLSVYWYQQSLDQGLQFLIQYYNGEERAKGNILERFSAQQFPDLHSELNLSSLELGDSALYFCASSVVDRGYGYTFGSGTRLTVV.